The present T cell receptor (beta chain) was sequenced within a study of T cell changes during pregnancy in multiple sclerosis. Sequenced by immunoSEQ multiplex PCR; TCRdb stores in-frame clones only, minus some. Of roughly 20,000 clones listed, around 86% are singletons. The V end was cut by 3 bases, the J end by 0 bases, with 13 bases between. Germline CDR1 and CDR2: SGHRS and YFSETQ. This CDR3 has 15 residues. The specimen comprised CD8+ T cells from peripheral blood mononuclear cells, sampled in the third trimester of pregnancy. The origin of this receptor is a female donor in good health, enrolled as a control in a pregnancy study. The V and J genes are TRBV5-1 and TRBJ2-7; D might be TRBD2 (5 bases). The CDR3 DNA follows: TGCGCCAGCAGCTCCCCGACCGGGGTCTCCTACGAGCAGTACTTC. Amino acid sequence: CASSSPTGVSYEQYF.